The sequence of this T cell receptor beta chain was determined in a study of blood T cell repertoires in COVID-19. Overall study context: The United States, Italy and Spain supplied acute and convalescent COVID-19 samples.

Cohorts were assigned according to the clinical history that participants reported. Libraries were prepared by immunoSEQ multiplex PCR; TCRdb keeps only in-frame clonotypes and omits some of them. The sample contains under 450,000 clones, roughly four fifths of which appear only once. There are 15 residues in the CDR3. With 6 bases clipped from V and 4 bases from J, the junction kept 7 bases outside the gene matches. Germline V lookup: CDR1 SNHLY, CDR2 FYNNEI. This clonotype originated in a woman between 45 and 65 years old who had recovered from COVID-19. The V and J genes are TRBV2 and TRBJ1-4; 8 nucleotides match TRBD1. The sequencing input was PBMCs or T cells enriched from blood (not recorded which). The chain's CDR3 is CASSLTGGSNEKLFF. The CDR3 DNA is TGTGCCAGCAGCCTAACAGGGGGAAGTAATGAAAAACTGTTTTTT.